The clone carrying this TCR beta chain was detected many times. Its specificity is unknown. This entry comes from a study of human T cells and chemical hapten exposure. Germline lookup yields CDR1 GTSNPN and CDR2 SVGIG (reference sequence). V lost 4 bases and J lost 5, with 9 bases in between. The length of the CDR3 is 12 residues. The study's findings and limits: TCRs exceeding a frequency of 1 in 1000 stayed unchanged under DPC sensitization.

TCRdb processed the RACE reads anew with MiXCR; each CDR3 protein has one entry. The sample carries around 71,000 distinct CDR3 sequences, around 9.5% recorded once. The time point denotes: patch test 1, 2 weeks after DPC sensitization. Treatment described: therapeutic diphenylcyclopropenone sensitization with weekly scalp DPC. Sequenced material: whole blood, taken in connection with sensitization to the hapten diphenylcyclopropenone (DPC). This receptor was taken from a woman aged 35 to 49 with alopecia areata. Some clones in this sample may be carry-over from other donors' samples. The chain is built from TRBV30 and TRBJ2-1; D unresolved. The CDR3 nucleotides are TGTGCCTGGACGTTGTGGGACAATGAGCAGTTCTTC. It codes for CAWTLWDNEQFF.